What follows are 5 T cell receptor beta chains derived from one specimen sequenced in a study of blood T cell repertoires in COVID-19. This table comes from immunoSEQ multiplex PCR, and its TCRdb copy is limited to in-frame clones, with some not included. This sample has fewer than 70,000 clones; roughly 88% occur once, and the top ten carry 2.3%. Sequencing input: peripheral blood. The receptor set was obtained from a human donor in a cohort sampled during active COVID-19.

The chain carries TRBV19 and TRBJ2-2; 10 bases match TRBD1. The germline gives CDR1 LNHDA, CDR2 SQIVND (reference sequence). This CDR3 contains 17 residues. J was trimmed by 6 bases and V by 7 bases; bases with no gene match: 14. For the CDR3, the DNA is TGTGCCAGTACCCCGACAGGGGGCCGGATAGTTGCCGGGGAGCTGTTTTTT. This translates into CASTPTGGRIVAGELFF.

The rearrangement uses TRBV24-1 and TRBJ2-2; 9 positions match TRBD1. Germline CDR1 is KGHDR and CDR2 is SFDVKD. V lost 4 bases to trimming and J lost 8 bases; unmatched junction nucleotides: 7. The CDR3 is made up of 15 amino acids. In nucleotides, the CDR3 is TGTGCCACCAGTGACCCGGGACAGGGTAAAGGGGAGCTGTTTTTT. Translating gives CATSDPGQGKGELFF.

The CDR3 spells CASSPGLSSYEQYF. CDR3 coding DNA: TGTGCCAGCTCACCGGGACTCAGCTCCTACGAGCAGTACTTC. The chain joins TRBV18 to TRBJ2-7, with D maybe TRBD2 (6 bases). Looked up from germline, CDR1 is KGHSH and CDR2 is LQKENI. V lost 3 bases and J 0 bases, leaving 9 bases between the germline ends. The CDR3 loop spans 14 amino acids. Combining the CDR3 with reference TRBV18 and TRBJ2-7 gives the whole variable domain NAGVMQNPRHLVRRRGQEARLRCSPMKGHSHVYWYRQLPEEGLKFMVYLQKENIIDESGMPKERFSAEFPKEGPSILRIQQVVRGDSAAYFCASSPGLSSYEQYFGPGTRLTVT.

The genes are TRBV30 and TRBJ2-7; a weak D match, TRBD2 (7 bases). CDR1 and CDR2 (germline): GTSNPN, SVGIG (reference sequence). CDR3 size: 14 residues. The ends were cut back, 0 bases at V and 3 bases at J, with 12 bases in the middle. The DNA of the CDR3 is TGTGCCTGGAGTGTAGGGGGGGCTATCTACGAGCAGTACTTC. Amino acids: CAWSVGGAIYEQYF.

The chain employs TRBV10-3 and TRBJ2-7; D may be TRBD1 (5 bases). CDR3 length equals 15 residues. Germline assignment: CDR1 ENHRY and CDR2 SYGVKD. With 4 bases removed from V and 5 bases from J, the gap between germline ends came to 18 bases. The CDR3 region is CAISASKGPPDEQYF. The DNA for the CDR3 is TGTGCCATCAGTGCCTCGAAGGGGCCTCCCGACGAGCAGTACTTC.